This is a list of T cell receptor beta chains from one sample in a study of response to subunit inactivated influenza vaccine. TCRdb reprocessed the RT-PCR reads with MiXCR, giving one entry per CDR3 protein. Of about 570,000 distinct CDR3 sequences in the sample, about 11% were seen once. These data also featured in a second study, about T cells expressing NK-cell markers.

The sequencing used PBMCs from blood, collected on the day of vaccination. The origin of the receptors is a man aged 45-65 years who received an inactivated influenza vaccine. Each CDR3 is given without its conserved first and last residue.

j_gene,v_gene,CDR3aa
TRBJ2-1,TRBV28,ASSLMPTGYNEQF
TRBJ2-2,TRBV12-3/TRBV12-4,ASSYSSRGGELF
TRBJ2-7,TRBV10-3,ATPAVYEQY
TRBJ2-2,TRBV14,ASSQNFGAGELF
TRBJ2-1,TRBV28,AITMGRGRNEQF
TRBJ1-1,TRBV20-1,SARFTANTEAF
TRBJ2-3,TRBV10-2,ASRTSASTDTQY
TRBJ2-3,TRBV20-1,SARGPTSTDTQY
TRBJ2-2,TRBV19,ASSILRAGSGELF
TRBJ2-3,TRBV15,ATSRGTSGSTDTQY
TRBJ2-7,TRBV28,ASSLLAENYEQY
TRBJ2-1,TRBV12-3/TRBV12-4,ASSLIAGAHNEQF
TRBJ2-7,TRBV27,ASIQGASGSYEQY
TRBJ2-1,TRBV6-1,ASSGGLAGLNEQF
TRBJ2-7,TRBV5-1,ASSPDMSYEQY
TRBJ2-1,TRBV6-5,ASSYFWGSGEQF
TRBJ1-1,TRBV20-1,SARDRQLQPEAF
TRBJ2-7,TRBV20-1,SASWDRETYEQY
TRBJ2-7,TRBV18,ASSPTQQAHYEQY
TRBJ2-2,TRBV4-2,ASSMAGTTNTGELF
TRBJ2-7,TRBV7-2,ASSRGGRRVTYEQY
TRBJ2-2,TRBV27,ASSPIGTKYLAGELF
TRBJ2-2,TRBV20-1,SARLAGSRVGELF
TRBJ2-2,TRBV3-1,ASSQQLAGANTGELF
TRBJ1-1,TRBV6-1,ASNDQGKTEAF
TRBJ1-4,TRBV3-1,ASSQIAQGVTNEKLF